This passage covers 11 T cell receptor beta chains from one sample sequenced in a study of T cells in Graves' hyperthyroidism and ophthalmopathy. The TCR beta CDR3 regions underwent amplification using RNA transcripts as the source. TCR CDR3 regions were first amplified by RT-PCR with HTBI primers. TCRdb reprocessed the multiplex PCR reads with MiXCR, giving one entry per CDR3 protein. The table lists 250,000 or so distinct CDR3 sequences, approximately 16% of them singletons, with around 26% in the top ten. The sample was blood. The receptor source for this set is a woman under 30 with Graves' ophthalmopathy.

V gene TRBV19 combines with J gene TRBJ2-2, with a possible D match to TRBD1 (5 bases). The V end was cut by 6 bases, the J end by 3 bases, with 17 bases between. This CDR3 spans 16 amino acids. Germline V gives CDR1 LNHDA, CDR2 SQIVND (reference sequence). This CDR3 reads CASSNQGKIDTGELFF. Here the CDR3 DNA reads TGTGCCAGTAGCAACCAGGGAAAAATTGACACCGGGGAGCTGTTTTTT.

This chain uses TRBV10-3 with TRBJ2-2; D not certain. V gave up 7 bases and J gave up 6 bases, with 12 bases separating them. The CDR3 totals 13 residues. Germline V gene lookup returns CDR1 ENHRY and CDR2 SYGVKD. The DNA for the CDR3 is TGTGCCATCACTAGGCCTGGGGCCGGGGAGCTGTTTTTT. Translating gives CAITRPGAGELFF.

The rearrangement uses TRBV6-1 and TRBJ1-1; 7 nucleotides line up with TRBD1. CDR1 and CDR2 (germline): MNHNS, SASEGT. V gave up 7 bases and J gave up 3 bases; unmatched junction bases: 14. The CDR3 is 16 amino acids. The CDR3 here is CASTTKRWTGYTEAFF. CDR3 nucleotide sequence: TGTGCCAGCACCACAAAACGTTGGACAGGATACACTGAAGCTTTCTTT.

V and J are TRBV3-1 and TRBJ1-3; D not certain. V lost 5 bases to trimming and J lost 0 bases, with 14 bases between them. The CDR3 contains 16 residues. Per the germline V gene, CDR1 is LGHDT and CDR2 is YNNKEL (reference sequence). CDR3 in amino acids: CASSAGTHHSGNTIYF. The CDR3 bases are TGTGCCAGCAGCGCCGGAACACATCACTCTGGAAACACCATATATTTT.

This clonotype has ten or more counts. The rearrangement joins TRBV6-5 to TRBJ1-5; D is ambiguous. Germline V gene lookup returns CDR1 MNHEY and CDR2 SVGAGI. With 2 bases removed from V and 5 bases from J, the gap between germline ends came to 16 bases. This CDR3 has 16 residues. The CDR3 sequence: CASSYPSTDKDQPQHF. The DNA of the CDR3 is TGTGCCAGCAGTTACCCCTCGACTGACAAGGATCAGCCCCAGCATTTT.

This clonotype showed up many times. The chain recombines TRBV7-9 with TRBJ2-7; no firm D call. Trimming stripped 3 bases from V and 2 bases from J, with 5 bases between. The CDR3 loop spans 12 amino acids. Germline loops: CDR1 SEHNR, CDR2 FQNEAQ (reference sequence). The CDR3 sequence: CASSFGAYEQYF. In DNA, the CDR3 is TGTGCCAGCAGCTTCGGTGCCTACGAGCAGTACTTC.

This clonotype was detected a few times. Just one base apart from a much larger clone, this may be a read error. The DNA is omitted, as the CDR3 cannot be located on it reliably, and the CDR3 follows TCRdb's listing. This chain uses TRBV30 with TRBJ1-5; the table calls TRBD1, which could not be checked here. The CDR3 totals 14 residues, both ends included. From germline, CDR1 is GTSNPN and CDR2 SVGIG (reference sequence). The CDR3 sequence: CAWSVGQGNQPRHF.

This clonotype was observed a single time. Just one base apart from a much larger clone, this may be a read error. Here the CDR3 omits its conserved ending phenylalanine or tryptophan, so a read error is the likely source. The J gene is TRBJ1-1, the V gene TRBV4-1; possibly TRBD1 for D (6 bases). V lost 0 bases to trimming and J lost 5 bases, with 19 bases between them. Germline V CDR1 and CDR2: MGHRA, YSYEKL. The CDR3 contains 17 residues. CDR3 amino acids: CASSQDPAGGARTEAFL. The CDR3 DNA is TGCGCCAGCAGCCAAGATCCGGCCGGGGGGGCTCGGACTGAAGCTTTCCTT.

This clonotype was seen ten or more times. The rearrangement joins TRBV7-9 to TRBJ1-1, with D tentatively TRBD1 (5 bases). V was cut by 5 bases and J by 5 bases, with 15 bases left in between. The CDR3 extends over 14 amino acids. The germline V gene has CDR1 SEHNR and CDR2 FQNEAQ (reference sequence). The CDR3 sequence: CASSRGGGGTEAFF. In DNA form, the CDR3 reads TGTGCCAGCAGCCGGGGCGGGGGAGGGACTGAAGCTTTCTTT. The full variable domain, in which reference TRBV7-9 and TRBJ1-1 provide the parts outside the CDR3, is DTGVSQNPRHKITKRGQNVTFRCDPISEHNRLYWYRQTLGQGPEFLTYFQNEAQLEKSRLLSDRFSAERPKGSFSTLEIQRTEQGDSAMYLCASSRGGGGTEAFFGQGTRLTVV.

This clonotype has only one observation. CDR3 protein: CASSLQGRAEKHF. CDR3 in DNA: TGTGCCAGCAGTTTACAGGGGCGGGCGGAGAAGCATTTT. The V call is TRBV28, the J call TRBJ1-5; tentative D call: TRBD1 (6 bases). The germline V gene encodes CDR1 MDHEN and CDR2 SYDVKM. The CDR3 is 13 residues long. Between the trimmed V and J ends, which lost 2 bases and 14 bases, there was a span of 16 bases.

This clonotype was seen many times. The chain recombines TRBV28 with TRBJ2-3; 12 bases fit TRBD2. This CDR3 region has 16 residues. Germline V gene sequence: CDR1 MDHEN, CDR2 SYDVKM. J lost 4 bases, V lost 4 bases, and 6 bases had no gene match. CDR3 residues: CASSYLAGGAADTQYF. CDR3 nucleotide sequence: TGTGCCAGCAGTTATCTAGCGGGAGGGGCGGCAGATACGCAGTATTTT.